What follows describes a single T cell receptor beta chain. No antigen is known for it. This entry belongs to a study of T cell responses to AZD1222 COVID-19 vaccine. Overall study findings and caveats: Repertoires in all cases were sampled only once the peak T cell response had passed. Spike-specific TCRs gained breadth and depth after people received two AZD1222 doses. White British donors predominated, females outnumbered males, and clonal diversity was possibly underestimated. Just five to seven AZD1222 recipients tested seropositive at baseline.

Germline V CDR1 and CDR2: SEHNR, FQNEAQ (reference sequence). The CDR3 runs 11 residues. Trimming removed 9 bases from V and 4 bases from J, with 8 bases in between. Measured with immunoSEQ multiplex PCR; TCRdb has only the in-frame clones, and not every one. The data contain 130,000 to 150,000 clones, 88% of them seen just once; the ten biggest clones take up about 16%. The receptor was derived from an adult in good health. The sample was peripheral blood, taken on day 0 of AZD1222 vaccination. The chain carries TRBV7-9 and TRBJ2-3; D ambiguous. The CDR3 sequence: CASAFADTQYF. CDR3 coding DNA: TGTGCCAGTGCCTTTGCAGATACGCAGTATTTT.